This T cell receptor beta chain was sequenced during a study of CD8+CD57+ T cells in acquired aplastic anemia. Across the whole study: DNA per sorted CD4+ or CD8+ sample ranged 0.2 to 27.4 ug, averaging around 3.2 ug.

The ends were cut back, 8 bases at V and 5 bases at J, with 15 bases in the middle. The CDR3 runs 13 residues. Germline CDR1 is SGHVS and CDR2 is FNYEAQ. Selection for sequencing was limited to patients who had shown CD8+CD57+ cell expansion by flow cytometry. Prior therapy had not been administered to any patient at the time of blood sampling. Genomic DNA templated the TCR beta VDJ and CDR3 profiling. From the reads, TCRdb called clonotypes with MiXCR, one entry per CDR3 protein. Of about 180,000 distinct CDR3 sequences in the sample, more than 60% were seen once. The sequence was collected from a human donor with aplastic anemia. Sequencing was done on a sample of sorted CD4+, CD8+, or CD8+CD57+ T cells (not recorded which) from PBMCs. The rearrangement uses TRBV7-6 and TRBJ2-5, with D hard to call. CDR3: CASGSWLTETQYF. CDR3 bases: TGTGCCAGCGGATCCTGGCTGACCGAGACCCAGTACTTC.